The rows below give T cell receptor beta chains drawn from one sample of a study of blood T cells in healthy people across ages. TCRdb itself ran the 5' RACE reads through MiXCR, one entry per CDR3 protein. In the table there are roughly 800,000 distinct CDR3 sequences, roughly 50% of which are singletons. The source material was blood. All receptors come from a man aged 30 to 45 in good health. The CDR3 runs from the conserved cysteine through the conserved F or W. Each record gives: clone size, D gene, J gene, V gene, CDR3 DNA, CDR3 protein. The D gene is left open where the match is weak. Only part of the rows carry a size: once, few, many, or a class if the clone is expanded.

. | TRBD2 | TRBJ2-1 | TRBV6-5 | TGTGCCAGCAGTTCTCCGGGACTAGGCAATGAGCAGTTCTTC | CASSSPGLGNEQFF
few | TRBD1 | TRBJ2-7 | TRBV28 | TGTGCCATCTCTTCGGGACAGGGGATTTACGAGCAGTACTTC | CAISSGQGIYEQYF
once | TRBD2 | TRBJ2-7 | TRBV10-3 | TGTGCCATCAGTGAGGTAGCGGGGGGCTACAATGAGCAGTACTTC | CAISEVAGGYNEQYF
. | . | TRBJ2-7 | TRBV11-2 | TGTGCCAGCAGCGGGGTCCGTAGGGTACAGCTTAGGGGTATGGCTGTTATGGAGGAGCAGTACTTC | CASSGVRRVQLRGMAVMEEQYF
few | . | TRBJ2-3 | TRBV12-3/TRBV12-4 | TGTGCCAGCACCTTCGGTCCTAGCACAGATACGCAGTATTTT | CASTFGPSTDTQYF
. | . | TRBJ2-7 | TRBV6-1 | TGTGCCAGCAGAGACCCGGGTTCGGCTGAGGAGCAGTACTTC | CASRDPGSAEEQYF
. | . | TRBJ2-7 | TRBV12-3/TRBV12-4 | TGTGCCAGCAGTCCAGGGGTGCACGAGCAGTACTTC | CASSPGVHEQYF
. | TRBD1 | TRBJ2-5 | TRBV10-3 | TGTGCCATCAGTGAGCCCTCCGGGACAGGGGGCGTGGGAGGCCAAGAGACCCAGTACTTC | CAISEPSGTGGVGGQETQYF
. | TRBD1 | TRBJ1-2 | TRBV27 | TGTGCCACCAGCCCCTCTATCGGGGACAGGGGCCCCATAGGAAACTATGGCTACACCTTC | CATSPSIGDRGPIGNYGYTF
. | . | TRBJ2-6 | TRBV21-1 | TGTGCCAGCAGCAAAACTGCGCGGGCCCCCTTCTCTGGGGCCAACGTCCTGACTTTC | CASSKTARAPFSGANVLTF
. | TRBD1 | TRBJ1-1 | TRBV5-1 | TGCGCCAGCAACTTCGGACAGGAGAACGCTGAAGCTTTCTTT | CASNFGQENAEAFF
. | . | TRBJ1-1 | TRBV2 | TGTGCCAGCAGGACATCTGGTAGGTCTGAAGCTTTCTTT | CASRTSGRSEAFF
. | . | TRBJ1-1 | TRBV5-1 | TGCGCCAGCAGTCGAATGACCTGGGATACTGAAGCTTTCTTT | CASSRMTWDTEAFF
. | . | TRBJ1-2 | TRBV4-3 | TGCGCCAGCAGCCAAGAGGCAGGGCACTATGGCTACACCTTC | CASSQEAGHYGYTF
few | TRBD1 | TRBJ2-7 | TRBV7-8 | TGTGCCAGCAGCTTAGTAGGGACAGGGCTACTAGGCTACGAGCAGTACTTC | CASSLVGTGLLGYEQYF
. | . | TRBJ1-1 | TRBV20-1 | TGCAGTGCTAGAGATCGGGACGGTCCCACGAACACTGAAGCTTTCTTT | CSARDRDGPTNTEAFF
. | . | TRBJ2-3 | TRBV29-1 | TGCAGCGTCTTGATTATGGCTAGTCCATGGGATACGCAGTATTTT | CSVLIMASPWDTQYF
few | TRBD2 | TRBJ2-4 | TRBV20-1 | TGCAGTGCTCCCGGGACTAGCGGGGAATCGCAGTACTTC | CSAPGTSGESQYF
. | . | TRBJ1-1 | TRBV28 | TGTGCCAGCGTCTCTGCACAGAACACTGAAGCTTTCTTT | CASVSAQNTEAFF
. | TRBD2 | TRBJ2-7 | TRBV20-1 | TGCAGTGCTAGGACTAGCGGGACCGACTACGAGCAGTACTTC | CSARTSGTDYEQYF
. | TRBD2 | TRBJ2-3 | TRBV28 | TGTGCCAGCACCCGACGGGAGGGCCGTTACCGCACAGATACGCAGTATTTT | CASTRREGRYRTDTQYF
few | . | TRBJ2-1 | TRBV29-1 | TGCAGCGTTGAGGGTTGGCAGCCCAATGAGCAGTTCTTC | CSVEGWQPNEQFF
. | TRBD1 | TRBJ1-2 | TRBV3-1 | TGTGCCAGCGGGGGACAGGGGGTTACCTATGGCTACACCTTC | CASGGQGVTYGYTF
. | . | TRBJ2-1 | TRBV5-6 | TGTGCCAGCAGCTCCGGGAACTACAACGAGCAGTTCTTC | CASSSGNYNEQFF
once | TRBD1 | TRBJ2-1 | TRBV2 | TGTGCCAGCAGCATTCCGGGACAGGGGGCTGATGAGCAGTTCTTC | CASSIPGQGADEQFF
. | TRBD1 | TRBJ1-1 | TRBV6-5 | TGTGCCAGCACCGAACTCAGGGGGAAAGCTTTCTTT | CASTELRGKAFF
. | . | TRBJ2-1 | TRBV6-1 | TGTGCCAGCGCAGGACAGGAAAGGACTAGGAGGCAGTTCTTC | CASAGQERTRRQFF
. | TRBD2 | TRBJ2-1 | TRBV27 | TGTGCCAGCAGTCCTCGACTAGCGGGGGAACTCAGGGCGGATGAGCAGTTCTTC | CASSPRLAGELRADEQFF
. | . | TRBJ2-1 | TRBV19 | TGTGCCAGTAGTCCCATAGGGGGGAATGAGCAGTTCTTC | CASSPIGGNEQFF
. | TRBD2 | TRBJ2-3 | TRBV7-2 | TGTGCCAGCAAGTCAGCGGGAAATTGGGGCACAGATACGCAGTATTTT | CASKSAGNWGTDTQYF
. | . | TRBJ1-2 | TRBV13 | TGTGCCAGCAGCCAGATTTCCAGAAACTATGGCTACACCTTC | CASSQISRNYGYTF
. | TRBD2 | TRBJ2-3 | TRBV6-5 | TGTGCCAGCTTCGAGCGGGGACTCCTCACAGATACGCGGTATTTT | CASFERGLLTDTRYF
. | . | TRBJ2-1 | TRBV28 | TGTGCCAGCAGTTTGAATGCGTATGGTAGGGAAAACTACAATGAGCAGTTCTTC | CASSLNAYGRENYNEQFF
few | TRBD1 | TRBJ1-2 | TRBV29-1 | TGCAGCGTTGGTGGGGGAGGACAGGGCGCCTATGGCTACACCTTC | CSVGGGGQGAYGYTF
once | . | TRBJ2-3 | TRBV5-1 | TGCGCCAGCAGCTTGGTACCCTCGGAAATCCATAGCACAGATACGCAGTATTTT | CASSLVPSEIHSTDTQYF
few | . | TRBJ2-5 | TRBV2 | TGTGCCAGCAGTTCCGCAAACGAGAAGACCCAGTACTTC | CASSSANEKTQYF
. | . | TRBJ2-3 | TRBV7-2 | TGTGCCAGCAGCTTTAGTGTGGCGGATACGCAGTATTTT | CASSFSVADTQYF
. | . | TRBJ1-1 | TRBV20-1 | TGCAGTGCTAGATTTTTGGGAGGCGCTGAAGCTTTCTTT | CSARFLGGAEAFF
. | . | TRBJ2-1 | TRBV20-1 | TGCAGTGCTAGCCCGAGCGGCAATGAGCAGTTCTTC | CSASPSGNEQFF
. | . | TRBJ2-7 | TRBV7-4 | TGTGCCAGCAGCTTAGAAGTGAACTGTACCTACGAGCAGTACTTC | CASSLEVNCTYEQYF
. | . | TRBJ2-5 | TRBV24-1 | TGTGCCACCAGTGATAACCGATTAGGGGAGACCCAGTACTTC | CATSDNRLGETQYF
. | . | TRBJ2-2 | TRBV6-5 | TGTGCCAGCAGTTACTCAACCGGGACACCGAACACCGGGGAGCTGTTTTTT | CASSYSTGTPNTGELFF
many | . | TRBJ1-2 | TRBV7-2 | TGTGCCAGCAGCGGACAGATGGGCTCGAATGGCTACACCTTC | CASSGQMGSNGYTF
. | . | TRBJ2-1 | TRBV9 | TGTGCCAGCAGCGTAGCTCCGGGATCGCAGAATGAGCAGTTCTTC | CASSVAPGSQNEQFF
. | . | TRBJ2-3 | TRBV7-2 | TGTGCCAGCAGCTTAAAAGGGAGTTTCGCAGATACGCAGTATTTT | CASSLKGSFADTQYF
few | . | TRBJ2-5 | TRBV3-1 | TGTGCCAGCAGCCAACGCGGCAGCCAAGAGACCCAGTACTTC | CASSQRGSQETQYF
once | . | TRBJ2-7 | TRBV2 | TGTGCCAGGAGACGCTCGACCTCCTACGAGCAGTACTTC | CARRRSTSYEQYF
. | . | TRBJ1-5 | TRBV20-1 | TGCAGTGCTAGAGGGACGCAGGGCAATCAGCCCCAGCATTTT | CSARGTQGNQPQHF
. | TRBD1 | TRBJ1-1 | TRBV6-5 | TGTGCCAGCAGAACACAGGGGGCAGGGAACACTGAAGCTTTCTTT | CASRTQGAGNTEAFF
few | TRBD1 | TRBJ1-2 | TRBV20-1 | TGCAGTGCGTCCGGGACAGGGGGTCGGGATGGCTACACCTTC | CSASGTGGRDGYTF
. | . | TRBJ1-2 | TRBV3-1 | TGTGCCAGCAGCCCGACTGGGACTTCCCCCCGGTTTTACACCTTC | CASSPTGTSPRFYTF
. | . | TRBJ1-1 | TRBV7-8 | TGTGCCAGCAGCTTAGCGGGACCGGCGAACACGGAAGCTTTCTTT | CASSLAGPANTEAFF
. | TRBD2 | TRBJ2-3 | TRBV4-2 | TGTGCCAGCAGCCAAAGTCATACCGCCGGGACTAGCGCAGATACGCAGTATTTT | CASSQSHTAGTSADTQYF
. | . | TRBJ2-5 | TRBV3-1 | TGTGCCAGCAGCCAAAGAGTTTCCGGGGTAGAGACCCAGTACTTC | CASSQRVSGVETQYF
. | TRBD2 | TRBJ2-5 | TRBV6-2/TRBV6-3 | TGTGCCAGCCAACCTAGCGGGATGGAGACCCAGTACTTC | CASQPSGMETQYF
few | . | TRBJ1-5 | TRBV20-1 | TGCAGTGCTGAGCAGGGACTGGGATATCAGCCCCAGCATTTT | CSAEQGLGYQPQHF
. | . | TRBJ2-1 | TRBV4-2 | TGTGCCAGCAGCCATATCGGCGCCAATGAGCAGTTCTTC | CASSHIGANEQFF
once | TRBD1 | TRBJ2-7 | TRBV10-3 | TGTGCCATCAGTGATAGGGACAGGACCTACGAGCAGTACTTC | CAISDRDRTYEQYF
. | . | TRBJ2-1 | TRBV5-1 | TGCGCCAGCAGCTTGGAAGTAGGTCTCATCGATGAGCAGTTCTTC | CASSLEVGLIDEQFF
few | TRBD2 | TRBJ2-7 | TRBV27 | TGTGCCAGCAGTCCGGCAGGCCGAGCGGGAGAACTCGAGCAGTACTTC | CASSPAGRAGELEQYF